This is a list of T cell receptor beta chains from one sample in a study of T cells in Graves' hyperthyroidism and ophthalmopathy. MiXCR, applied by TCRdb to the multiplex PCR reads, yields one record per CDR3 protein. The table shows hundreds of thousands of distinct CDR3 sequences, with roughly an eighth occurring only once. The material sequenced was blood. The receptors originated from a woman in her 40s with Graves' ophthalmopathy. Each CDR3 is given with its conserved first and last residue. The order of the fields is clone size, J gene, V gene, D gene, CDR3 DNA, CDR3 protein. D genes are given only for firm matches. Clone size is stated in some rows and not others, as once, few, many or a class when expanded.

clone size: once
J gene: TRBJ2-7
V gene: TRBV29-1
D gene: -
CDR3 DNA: TGCAGCGTTGTGTTTATCGGGACGGTCGCCTACGAGCAGTACTTC
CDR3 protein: CSVVFIGTVAYEQYF

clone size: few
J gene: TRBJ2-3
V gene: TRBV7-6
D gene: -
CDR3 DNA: TGTGCCAGCAGCTTAAGGACAGAAGTAGATACGCAGTATTTT
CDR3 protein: CASSLRTEVDTQYF

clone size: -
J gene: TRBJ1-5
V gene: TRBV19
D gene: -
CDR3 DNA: TGTGCCAGTAGTATTGGGGTCCAGCCCCAGCATTTT
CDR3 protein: CASSIGVQPQHF

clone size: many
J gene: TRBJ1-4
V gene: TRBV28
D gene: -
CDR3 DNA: TGTGCCACCTCTCAGTCGTCCCCAGGGGAAAAACTGTTTTTT
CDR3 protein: CATSQSSPGEKLFF

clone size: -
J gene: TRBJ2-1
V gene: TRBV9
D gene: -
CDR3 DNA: TGTGCCAGCAGCACCCGGACAGATTCCTACAATGAGCAGTTCTTC
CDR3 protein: CASSTRTDSYNEQFF

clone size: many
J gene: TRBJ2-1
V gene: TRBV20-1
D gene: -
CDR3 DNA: TGCAGTGTGGGAGTCGGTACCCACAATGAGCAGTTCTTC
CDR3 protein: CSVGVGTHNEQFF

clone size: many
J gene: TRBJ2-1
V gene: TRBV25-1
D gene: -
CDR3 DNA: TGTGCCAGCACCAAAGCCAGCGGGCCGACGCCATTCAATGAGCAGTTCTTC
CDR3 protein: CASTKASGPTPFNEQFF

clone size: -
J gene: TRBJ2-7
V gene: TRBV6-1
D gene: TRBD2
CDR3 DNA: TGTGCCAGCAGCACCCCGCCCCATTGGACTAGCGGACCCTACGAGCAGTACTTC
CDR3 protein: CASSTPPHWTSGPYEQYF

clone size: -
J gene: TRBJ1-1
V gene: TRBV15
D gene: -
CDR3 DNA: TGTGCCACCAGCAGAGGAGTAATCGGGGGGGACACTGAAGCTTTCTTT
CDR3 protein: CATSRGVIGGDTEAFF

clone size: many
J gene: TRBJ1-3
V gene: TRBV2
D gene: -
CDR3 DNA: TGTGCCAGCAGTGTCGAGTTGTTAGAAACTGGAAACACCATATATTTT
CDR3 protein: CASSVELLETGNTIYF

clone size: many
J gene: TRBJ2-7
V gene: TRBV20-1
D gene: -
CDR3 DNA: TGCAGTGCTAGGACTACCGCGATAACCTACGAGCAGTACTTC
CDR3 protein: CSARTTAITYEQYF

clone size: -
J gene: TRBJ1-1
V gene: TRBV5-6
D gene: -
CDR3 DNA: TGTGCCAGCAGCTTAGCAGAGACAGACGGAAGCACTGAAGCTTTCTTT
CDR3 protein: CASSLAETDGSTEAFF

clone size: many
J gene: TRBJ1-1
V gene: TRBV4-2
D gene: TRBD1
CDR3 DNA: TGTGCCAGCAGCCATCGGACAGGCTGGAACACTGAAGCTTTCTTT
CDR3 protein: CASSHRTGWNTEAFF

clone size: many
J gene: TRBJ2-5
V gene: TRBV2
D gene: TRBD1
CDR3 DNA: TGTGCCAGCAGGGGACAGGGATTCATCCAAGAGACCCAGTACTTC
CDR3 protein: CASRGQGFIQETQYF

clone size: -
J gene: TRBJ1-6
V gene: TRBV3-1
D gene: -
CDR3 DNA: TGTGCCAGCAGCGAGGAGAGGGTCGGTTCACCCCTCCACTTT
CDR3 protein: CASSEERVGSPLHF

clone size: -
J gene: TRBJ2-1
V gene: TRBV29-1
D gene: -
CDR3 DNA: TGCAGCGTTGTTCATAGGGGGGGATACAATGAGCAGTTCTTC
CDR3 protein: CSVVHRGGYNEQFF

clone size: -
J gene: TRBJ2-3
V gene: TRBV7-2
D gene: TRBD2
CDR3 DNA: TGTGCCAGCAGCTTAGTAGGGACTAGCGGCACAGATACGCAGTATTTT
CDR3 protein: CASSLVGTSGTDTQYF

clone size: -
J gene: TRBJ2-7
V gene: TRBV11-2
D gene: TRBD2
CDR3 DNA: TGTGCCAGCAGCCCTAGAGCGGGACTAGCGGGATTGTACGAGCAGTACTTC
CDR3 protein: CASSPRAGLAGLYEQYF

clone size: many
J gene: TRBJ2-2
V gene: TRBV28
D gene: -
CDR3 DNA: TGTGCCAGCAGTTTATCCACCGGGGAGCTGTTTTTT
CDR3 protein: CASSLSTGELFF

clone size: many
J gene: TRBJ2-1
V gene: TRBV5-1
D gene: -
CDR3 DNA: TGCGCCAGCAGGGACGGACTGGGTAGCCAGTACAATGAGCAGTTCTTC
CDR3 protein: CASRDGLGSQYNEQFF

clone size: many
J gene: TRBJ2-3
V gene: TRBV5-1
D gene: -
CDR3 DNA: TGCGCCAGCAGCTTGTGGGCCGAGACAGATACGCAGTATTTT
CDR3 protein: CASSLWAETDTQYF

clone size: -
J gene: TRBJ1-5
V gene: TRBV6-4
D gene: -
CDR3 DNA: TGTGCCAGCAGTTCCGGGGGGTTAAATAGCAATCAGCCCCAGCATTTT
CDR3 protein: CASSSGGLNSNQPQHF

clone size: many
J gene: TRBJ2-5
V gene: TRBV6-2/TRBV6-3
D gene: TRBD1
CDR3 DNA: TGTGCCAGCAGTAACTGGGACAGCCAAGAGACCCAGTACTTC
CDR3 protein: CASSNWDSQETQYF

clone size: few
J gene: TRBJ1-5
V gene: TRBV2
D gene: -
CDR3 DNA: TGTGCCAGCAGGAAATGTAGCAATCAGCCCCAGCATTTT
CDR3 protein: CASRKCSNQPQHF

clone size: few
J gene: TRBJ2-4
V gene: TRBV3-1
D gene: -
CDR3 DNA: TGTGCCAGCAGCCAAACAGGATTACTAGCCAAAAACATTCAGTACTTC
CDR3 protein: CASSQTGLLAKNIQYF

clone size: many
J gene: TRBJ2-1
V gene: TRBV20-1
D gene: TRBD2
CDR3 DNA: TGCAGTGCGCGACTAGCGGGGGTCCACAATGAGCAGTTCTTC
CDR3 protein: CSARLAGVHNEQFF

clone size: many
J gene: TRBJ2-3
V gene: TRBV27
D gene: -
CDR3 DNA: TGTGCCAGCAGTTTATACGGTACGCAGTATTTT
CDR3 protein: CASSLYGTQYF

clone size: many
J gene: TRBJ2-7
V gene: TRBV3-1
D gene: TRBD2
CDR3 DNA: TGTGCCAGCAGCTATAGCGGGGCGACCTACGAGCAGTACTTC
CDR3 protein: CASSYSGATYEQYF

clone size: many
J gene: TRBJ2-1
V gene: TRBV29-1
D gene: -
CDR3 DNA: TGCAGCGTGGAGGGGTCCTACAATGAGCAGTTCTTC
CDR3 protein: CSVEGSYNEQFF

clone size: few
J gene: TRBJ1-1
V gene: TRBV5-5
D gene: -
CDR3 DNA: TGTGCCAGCAGCTTGAGAGTCCTGAACACTGAAGCTTTCTTT
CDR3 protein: CASSLRVLNTEAFF

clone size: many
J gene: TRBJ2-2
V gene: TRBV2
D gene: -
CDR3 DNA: TGTGCCAGCATCTCCCGGGGGATGCGTGGAGGGGAGCTGTTTTTT
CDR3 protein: CASISRGMRGGELFF

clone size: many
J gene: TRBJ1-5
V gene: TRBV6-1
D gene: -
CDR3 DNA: TGTGCCAGCAGTGACCGGGGTCAGCCCCAGCATTTT
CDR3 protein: CASSDRGQPQHF

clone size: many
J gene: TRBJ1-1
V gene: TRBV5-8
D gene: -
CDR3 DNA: TGTGCCAGCAGCCCCCGGCCACAGGGCACTGAAGCTTTCTTT
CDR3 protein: CASSPRPQGTEAFF

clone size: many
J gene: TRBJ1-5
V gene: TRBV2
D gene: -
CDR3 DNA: TGTGCCAGCAGTGAAGGTCAGGGACCTCAGCCCCAGCATTTT
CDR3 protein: CASSEGQGPQPQHF

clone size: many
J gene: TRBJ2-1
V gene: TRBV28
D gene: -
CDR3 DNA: TGTGCCAGCAGTTACAGGGCCGCCTACAATGAGCAGTTCTTC
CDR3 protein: CASSYRAAYNEQFF

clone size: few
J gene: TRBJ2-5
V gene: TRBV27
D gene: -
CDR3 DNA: TGTGCCAGCAGCGCATGGGGCCGGAGCCAAGAGACCCAGTACTTC
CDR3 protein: CASSAWGRSQETQYF

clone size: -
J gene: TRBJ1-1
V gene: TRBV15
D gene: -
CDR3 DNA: TGTGCCACCAGCAGAGAGGGAACCCGGAACACTGAAGCTTTCTTT
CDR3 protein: CATSREGTRNTEAFF

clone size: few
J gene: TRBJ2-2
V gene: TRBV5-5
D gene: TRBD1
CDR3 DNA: TGTGCCAGCAGCTTGGGCAGGGGGCTTTACACCGGGGAGCTGTTTTTT
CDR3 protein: CASSLGRGLYTGELFF

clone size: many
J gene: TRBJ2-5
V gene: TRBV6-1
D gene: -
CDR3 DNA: TGTGCCAGCAGCGTGAGCGGGGAGACCCAGTACTTC
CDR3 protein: CASSVSGETQYF

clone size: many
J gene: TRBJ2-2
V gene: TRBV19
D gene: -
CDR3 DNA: TGTGCTGCAGGACGTCCGAACACCGGGGAGCTGTTTTTT
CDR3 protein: CAAGRPNTGELFF

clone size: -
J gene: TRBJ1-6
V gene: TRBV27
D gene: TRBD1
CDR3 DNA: TGTGCCAGCAGTTTGTTCGGACAGGGGGCTTCACCCCTCCACTTT
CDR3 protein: CASSLFGQGASPLHF

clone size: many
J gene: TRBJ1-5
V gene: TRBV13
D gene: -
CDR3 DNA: TGTGCCAGCAGCTTAGGGGAGGAGGAGAATCAGCCCCAGCATTTT
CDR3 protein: CASSLGEEENQPQHF

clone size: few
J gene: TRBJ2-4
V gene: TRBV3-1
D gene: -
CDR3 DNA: TGTGCCAGCAGCCAAGCCGTGACCCTCGAACCGGGAAACATTCAGTACTTC
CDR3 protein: CASSQAVTLEPGNIQYF

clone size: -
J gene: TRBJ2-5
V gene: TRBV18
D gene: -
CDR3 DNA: TGTGCCAGCTCACCCCGTAGTATTTCGAGCTCCGGCCAAGAGACCCAGTACTTC
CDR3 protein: CASSPRSISSSGQETQYF

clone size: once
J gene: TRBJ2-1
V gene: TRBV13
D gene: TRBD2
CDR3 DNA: TGCGCCAGCAGCCAAGAAGGCCGGGGACTAACCCGCTACAATGAGCAGTTCTTC
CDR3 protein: CASSQEGRGLTRYNEQFF